The source of this TCR beta chain is a study of liver allograft versus peripheral blood T cells. Across the whole study: Recipients' peripheral blood T cell receptor repertoires were compared with those in transplanted livers. Whole-study results and caveats: Intragraft liver T cell receptor repertoires reportedly differed from peripheral blood repertoires.

TCRdb re-derived calls from the reads in MiXCR, one entry per CDR3 protein. The profile shows about 8,000 distinct CDR3 sequences, approximately 17% of them singletons. The table lists this clonotype with many counts. The target antigen is unknown. Germline V gene lookup returns CDR1 SEHNR and CDR2 FQNEAQ (reference sequence). The J segment lost 4 bases and the V segment lost 1 base, leaving 2 bases of the junction unmatched. The CDR3 is made up of 14 amino acids. The V gene is TRBV7-9, the J gene TRBJ2-5; 8 bases match TRBD1. The receptor was derived from a human patient who had a liver transplant. The graft donor may have contributed some T cells. The CDR3 region is CASSLGTGPETQYF. The DNA for the CDR3 is TGTGCCAGCAGCTTAGGGACAGGGCCAGAGACCCAGTACTTC.